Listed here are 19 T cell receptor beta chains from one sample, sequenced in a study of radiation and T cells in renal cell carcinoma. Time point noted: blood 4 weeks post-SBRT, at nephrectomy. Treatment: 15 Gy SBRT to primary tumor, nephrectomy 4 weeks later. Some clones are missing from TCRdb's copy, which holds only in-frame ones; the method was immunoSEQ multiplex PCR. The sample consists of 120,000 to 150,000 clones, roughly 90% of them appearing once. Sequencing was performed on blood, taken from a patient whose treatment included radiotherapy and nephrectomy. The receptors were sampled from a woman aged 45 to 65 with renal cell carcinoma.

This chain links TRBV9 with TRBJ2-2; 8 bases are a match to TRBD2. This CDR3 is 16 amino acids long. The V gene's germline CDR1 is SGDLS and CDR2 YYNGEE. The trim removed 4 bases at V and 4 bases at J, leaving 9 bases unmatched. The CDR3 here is CASSSRAGESTGELFF. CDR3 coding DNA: TGTGCCAGCAGCTCCAGAGCGGGAGAGTCCACCGGGGAGCTGTTTTTT.

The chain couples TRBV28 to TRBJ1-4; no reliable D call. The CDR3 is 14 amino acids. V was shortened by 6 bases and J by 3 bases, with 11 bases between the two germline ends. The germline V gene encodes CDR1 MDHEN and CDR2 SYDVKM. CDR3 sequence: CASRIDQANEKLFF. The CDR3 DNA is TGTGCCAGCAGGATCGATCAGGCTAATGAAAAACTGTTTTTT.

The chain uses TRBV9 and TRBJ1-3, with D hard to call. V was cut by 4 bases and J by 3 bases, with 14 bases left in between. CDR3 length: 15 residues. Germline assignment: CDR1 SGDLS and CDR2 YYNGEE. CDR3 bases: TGTGCCAGCAGCCCAAACGGGCAGTTTGGAAACACCATATATTTT. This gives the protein CASSPNGQFGNTIYF.

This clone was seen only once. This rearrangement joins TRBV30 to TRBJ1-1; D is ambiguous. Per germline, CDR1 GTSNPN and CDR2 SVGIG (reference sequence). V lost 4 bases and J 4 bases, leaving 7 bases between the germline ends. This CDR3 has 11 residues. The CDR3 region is CAWIRLTEAFF. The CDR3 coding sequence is TGTGCCTGGATCAGGCTCACTGAAGCTTTCTTT. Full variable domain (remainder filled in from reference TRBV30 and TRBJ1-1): SQTIHQWPATLVQPVGSPLSLECTVEGTSNPNLYWYRQAAGRGLQLLFYSVGIGQISSEVPQNLSASRPQDRQFILSSKKLLLSDSGFYLCAWIRLTEAFFGQGTRLTVV.

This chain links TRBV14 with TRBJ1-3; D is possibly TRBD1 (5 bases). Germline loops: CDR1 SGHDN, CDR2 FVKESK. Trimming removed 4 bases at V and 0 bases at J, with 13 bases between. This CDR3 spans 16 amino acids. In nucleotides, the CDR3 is TGTGCCAGCAGCCGGGGGAGGCAAAGCTCTGGAAACACCATATATTTT. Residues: CASSRGRQSSGNTIYF.

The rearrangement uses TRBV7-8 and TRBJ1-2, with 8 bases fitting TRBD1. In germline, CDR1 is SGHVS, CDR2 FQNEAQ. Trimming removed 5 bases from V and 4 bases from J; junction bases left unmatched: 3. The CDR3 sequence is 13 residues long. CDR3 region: CASSPTGVYGYTF. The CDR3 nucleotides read TGTGCCAGCAGCCCGACAGGGGTCTATGGCTACACCTTC.

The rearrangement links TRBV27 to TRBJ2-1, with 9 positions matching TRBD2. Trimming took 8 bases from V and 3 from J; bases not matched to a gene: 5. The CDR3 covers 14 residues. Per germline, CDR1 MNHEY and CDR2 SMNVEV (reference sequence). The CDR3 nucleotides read TGTGCCAGCCTGCGGCGGGGGGGCTACAATGAGCAGTTCTTC. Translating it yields CASLRRGGYNEQFF.

The DNA for the CDR3 is TGCGCCAGCAGCTTGGATCGATGGAATCTGGCGGGCGACAACAATGAGCAGTTCTTC. Translating it yields CASSLDRWNLAGDNNEQFF. The chain uses TRBV5-1 and TRBJ2-1; D may be TRBD2 (5 bases). CDR1 and CDR2 from the germline V gene are SGHRS and YFSETQ. The germline V and J ends were trimmed by 0 bases and 5 bases, with 24 bases remaining between them. The CDR3 is made up of 19 amino acids.

This chain's CDR3 is CASSSPWGGEKNIQYF. CDR3 bases: TGTGCCAGCAGTTCACCCTGGGGTGGGGAAAAAAACATTCAGTACTTC. The chain has TRBV27 and TRBJ2-4; D gene uncertain. The V gene's germline CDR1 is MNHEY and CDR2 SMNVEV (reference sequence). With 4 bases removed from V and 4 bases from J, the gap between germline ends came to 17 bases. The CDR3 has 16 amino acids.

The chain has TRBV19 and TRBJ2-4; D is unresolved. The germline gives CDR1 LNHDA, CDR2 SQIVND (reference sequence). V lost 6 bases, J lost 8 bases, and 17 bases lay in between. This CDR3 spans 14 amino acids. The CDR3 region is CASSPGASQDIQYF. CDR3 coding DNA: TGTGCCAGTAGCCCCGGCGCATCGCAGGACATTCAGTACTTC.

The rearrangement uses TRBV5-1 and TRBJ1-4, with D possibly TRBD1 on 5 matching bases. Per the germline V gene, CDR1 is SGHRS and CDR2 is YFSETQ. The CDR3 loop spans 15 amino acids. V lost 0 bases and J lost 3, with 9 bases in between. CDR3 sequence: CASSLGGAANEKLFF. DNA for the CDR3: TGCGCCAGCAGCTTGGGTGGGGCAGCTAATGAAAAACTGTTTTTT.

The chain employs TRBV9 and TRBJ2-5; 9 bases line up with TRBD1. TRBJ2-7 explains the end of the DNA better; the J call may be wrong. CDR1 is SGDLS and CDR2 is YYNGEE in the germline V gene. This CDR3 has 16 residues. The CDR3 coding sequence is TGTGCCAGCAGTGGCCTGGGGGGACAGGGATCCCACGAGCAGTACTTC. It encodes CASSGLGGQGSHEQYF.

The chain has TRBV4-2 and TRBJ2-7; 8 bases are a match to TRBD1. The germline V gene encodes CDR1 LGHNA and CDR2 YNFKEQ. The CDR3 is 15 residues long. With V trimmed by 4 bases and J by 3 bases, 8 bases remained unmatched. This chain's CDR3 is CASSRNRGFDYEQYF. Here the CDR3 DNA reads TGTGCCAGCAGCCGCAACAGGGGGTTTGACTACGAGCAGTACTTC.

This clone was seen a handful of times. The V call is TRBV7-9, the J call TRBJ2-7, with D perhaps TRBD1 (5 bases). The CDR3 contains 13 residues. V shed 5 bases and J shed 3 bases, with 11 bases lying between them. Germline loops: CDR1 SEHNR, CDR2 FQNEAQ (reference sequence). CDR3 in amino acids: CASSPDGHYEQYF. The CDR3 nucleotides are TGTGCCAGCAGCCCAGACGGACACTACGAGCAGTACTTC.

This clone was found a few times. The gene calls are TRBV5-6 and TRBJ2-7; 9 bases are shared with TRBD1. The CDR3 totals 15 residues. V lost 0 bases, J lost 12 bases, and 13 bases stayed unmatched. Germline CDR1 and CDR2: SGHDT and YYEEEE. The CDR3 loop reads CASSLGGTGSLVAYF. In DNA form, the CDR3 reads TGTGCCAGCAGCTTGGGAGGGACAGGGAGTTTAGTGGCGTACTTC.

The DNA for the CDR3 is TGTGCCATCAGGCGGGGAGGGGCGGGAGGCCAAGAGACCCAGTACTTC. This gives the protein CAIRRGGAGGQETQYF. The chain joins TRBV10-3 to TRBJ2-5; 8 positions match TRBD2. The J segment lost 1 base and the V segment lost 6 bases, leaving 10 bases of the junction unmatched. The CDR3 sequence is 16 residues long. Per the germline V gene, CDR1 is ENHRY and CDR2 is SYGVKD.

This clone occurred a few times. The CDR3 protein is CASSHTHGGQAGQPQHF. The DNA for the CDR3 is TGTGCCAGCAGCCATACCCATGGCGGACAGGCGGGTCAGCCCCAGCATTTT. The V gene is TRBV7-8, the J gene TRBJ1-5; 7 bases line up with TRBD1. The CDR3 contains 17 residues. Germline assignment: CDR1 SGHVS and CDR2 FQNEAQ. Trimming took 5 bases from V and 6 from J; bases not matched to a gene: 16.

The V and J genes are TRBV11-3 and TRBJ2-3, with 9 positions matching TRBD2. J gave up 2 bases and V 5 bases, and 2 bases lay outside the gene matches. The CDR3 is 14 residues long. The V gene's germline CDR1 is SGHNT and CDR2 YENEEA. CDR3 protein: CASSQRGVTDTQYF. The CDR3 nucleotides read TGTGCCAGCAGCCAGCGGGGGGTCACAGATACGCAGTATTTT.

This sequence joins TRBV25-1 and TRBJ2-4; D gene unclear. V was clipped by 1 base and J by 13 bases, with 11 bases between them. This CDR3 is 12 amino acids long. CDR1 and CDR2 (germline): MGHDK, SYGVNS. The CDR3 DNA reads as TGTGCCAGCAGTGAATGGGGATGGGCCCAGTACTTC. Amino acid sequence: CASSEWGWAQYF.